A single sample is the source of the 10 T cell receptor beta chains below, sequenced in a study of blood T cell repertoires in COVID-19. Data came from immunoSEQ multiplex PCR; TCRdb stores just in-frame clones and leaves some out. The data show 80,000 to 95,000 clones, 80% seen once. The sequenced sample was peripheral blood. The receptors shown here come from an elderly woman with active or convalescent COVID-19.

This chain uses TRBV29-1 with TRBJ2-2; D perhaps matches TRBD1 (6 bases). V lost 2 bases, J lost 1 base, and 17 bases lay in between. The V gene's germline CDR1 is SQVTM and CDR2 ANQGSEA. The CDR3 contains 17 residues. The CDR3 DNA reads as TGCAGCGTTGAACAGTTGGGGGACACCATGAACACCGGGGAGCTGTTTTTT. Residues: CSVEQLGDTMNTGELFF.

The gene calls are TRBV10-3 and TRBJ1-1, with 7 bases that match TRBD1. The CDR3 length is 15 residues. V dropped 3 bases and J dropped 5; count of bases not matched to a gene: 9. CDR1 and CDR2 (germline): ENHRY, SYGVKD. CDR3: CAISDPTTGRTEAFF. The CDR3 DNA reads TGTGCCATCAGTGACCCAACGACAGGGAGGACTGAAGCTTTCTTT.

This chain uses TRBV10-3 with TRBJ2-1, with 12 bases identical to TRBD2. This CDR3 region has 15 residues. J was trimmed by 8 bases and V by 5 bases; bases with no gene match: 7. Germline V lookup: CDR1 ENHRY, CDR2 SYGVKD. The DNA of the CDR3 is TGTGCCATCAGTAGACTAGCGGGAGATGAGGATGAGCAGTTCTTC. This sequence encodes CAISRLAGDEDEQFF.

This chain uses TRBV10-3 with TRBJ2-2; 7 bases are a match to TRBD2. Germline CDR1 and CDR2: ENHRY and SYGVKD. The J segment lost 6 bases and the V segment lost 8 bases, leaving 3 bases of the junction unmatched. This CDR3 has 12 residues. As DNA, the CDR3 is TGTGCCATCGGTGGGGGGGCCGGGGAGCTGTTTTTT. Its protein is CAIGGGAGELFF.

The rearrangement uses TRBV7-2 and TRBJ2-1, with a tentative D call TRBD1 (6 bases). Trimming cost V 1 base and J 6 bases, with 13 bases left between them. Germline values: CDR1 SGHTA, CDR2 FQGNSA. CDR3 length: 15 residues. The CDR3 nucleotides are TGTGCCAGCAGCTTAGTGGGGGCCGCAGCCAATGAGCAGTTCTTC. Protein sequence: CASSLVGAAANEQFF.

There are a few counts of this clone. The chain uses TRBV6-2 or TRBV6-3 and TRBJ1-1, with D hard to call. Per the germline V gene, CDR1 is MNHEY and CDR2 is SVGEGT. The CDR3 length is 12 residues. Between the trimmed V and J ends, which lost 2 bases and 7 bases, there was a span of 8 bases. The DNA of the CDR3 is TGTGCCAGCAGTTACCCCCGAGGTGAAGCTTTCTTT. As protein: CASSYPRGEAFF.

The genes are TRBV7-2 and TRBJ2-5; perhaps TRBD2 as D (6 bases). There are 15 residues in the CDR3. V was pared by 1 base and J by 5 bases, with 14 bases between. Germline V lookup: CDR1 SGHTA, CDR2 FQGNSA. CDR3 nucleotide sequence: TGTGCCAGCAGCTTAGAGGCCAGGAGGGAGGAGACCCAGTACTTC. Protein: CASSLEARREETQYF.

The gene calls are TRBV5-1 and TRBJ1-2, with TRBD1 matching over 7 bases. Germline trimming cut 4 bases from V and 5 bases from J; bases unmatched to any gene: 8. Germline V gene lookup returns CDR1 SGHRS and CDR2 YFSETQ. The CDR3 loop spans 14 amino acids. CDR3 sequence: CASSGGQPYYGYTF. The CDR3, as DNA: TGCGCCAGCAGCGGGGGACAGCCCTATTATGGCTACACCTTC.

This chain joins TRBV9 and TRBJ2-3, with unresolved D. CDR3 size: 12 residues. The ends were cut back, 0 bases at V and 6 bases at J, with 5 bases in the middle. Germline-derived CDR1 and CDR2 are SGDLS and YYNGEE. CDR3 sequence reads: CASSVVLDTQYF. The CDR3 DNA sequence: TGTGCCAGCAGCGTAGTATTGGATACGCAGTATTTT.

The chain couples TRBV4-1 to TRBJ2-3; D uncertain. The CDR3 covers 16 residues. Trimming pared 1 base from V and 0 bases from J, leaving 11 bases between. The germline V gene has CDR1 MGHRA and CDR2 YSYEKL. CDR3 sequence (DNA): TGCGCCAGCAGCCAAGGGCAGGCCCTGAGCACAGATACGCAGTATTTT. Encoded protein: CASSQGQALSTDTQYF.